This entry lists 20 T cell receptor beta chains sequenced from one sample in a study of vaccination and CD4 T cells after COVID-19. Treatment reported: approximately 11-day PBMC culture with coronavirus spike peptide pools or control peptides (ViraFEST assay). These receptors have no identified antigens. At the Johns Hopkins FTIC core, DNA taken from cultured CD4+ T cells was sequenced by way of the Oncomine TCR Beta short-read assay. Each CDR3 protein gets one entry after TCRdb re-called the PCR reads with MiXCR. The data hold fewer than 20,000 distinct CDR3 sequences, with about three fifths observed a single time. Material for sequencing was CD4+ T cells from blood, cultured in vitro. The receptor set was obtained from a human donor who had recovered from COVID-19.

The table lists this clonotype with a few counts. The CDR3: CASSPRGLYEQYF. The CDR3 DNA reads TGTGCCAGCAGCCCCCGCGGACTCTACGAGCAGTACTTC. The chain carries TRBV27 and TRBJ2-7; maybe TRBD2 (5 bases). The CDR3 has 13 amino acids. Trimming removed 6 bases from V and 3 bases from J, with 12 bases in between. Germline V gene data show CDR1 as MNHEY and CDR2 as SMNVEV (reference sequence).

The chain joins TRBV7-2 to TRBJ1-5, with 10 positions matching TRBD1. Germline V CDR1 and CDR2: SGHTA, FQGNSA. This CDR3 is built from 16 residues. The V segment lost 5 bases and the J segment 5 bases; nucleotides outside the gene matches: 9. For the CDR3, the DNA is TGTGCCAGCAGCATAGGAGGACAGGGGGTAGATCAGCCCCAGCATTTT. This sequence encodes CASSIGGQGVDQPQHF. The full variable domain, rest sourced from reference TRBV7-2 and TRBJ1-5, is GAGVSQSPSNKVTEKGKDVELRCDPISGHTALYWYRQSLGQGLEFLIYFQGNSAPDKSGLPSDRFSAERTGGSVSTLTIQRTQQEDSAVYLCASSIGGQGVDQPQHFGDGTRLSIL.

The gene calls are TRBV20-1 and TRBJ2-7; D is perhaps TRBD1 (6 bases). Per the germline V gene, CDR1 is DFQATT and CDR2 is SNEGSKA (reference sequence). Trimming removed 2 bases from V and 5 bases from J, with 19 bases in between. This CDR3 comprises 15 residues. This CDR3 is CSARTLQGTRDEQYF. The DNA of the CDR3 is TGCAGTGCTAGAACTCTCCAGGGGACGAGAGACGAGCAGTACTTC.

J is TRBJ1-2 and V is TRBV2; the D gene is possibly TRBD1 (6 bases). The CDR3 has 14 amino acids. V lost 7 bases and J lost 0, with 12 bases in between. CDR1 and CDR2 (germline): SNHLY, FYNNEI. CDR3 DNA sequence: TGTGCCAGCAAAAAGGGGGAGACTAACTATGGCTACACCTTC. Amino acid sequence: CASKKGETNYGYTF.

The chain has TRBV5-1 and TRBJ2-1; 9 positions agree with TRBD2. CDR3 length: 16 residues. J was trimmed by 3 bases and V by 0 bases; bases with no gene match: 4. Germline assignment: CDR1 SGHRS and CDR2 YFSETQ. CDR3 nucleotide sequence: TGCGCCAGCAGCTTGGATAGCGGGAGCCGCTACAATGAGCAGTTCTTC. It specifies CASSLDSGSRYNEQFF. The full variable domain, its missing parts supplied by reference TRBV5-1 and TRBJ2-1, is KAGVTQTPRYLIKTRGQQVTLSCSPISGHRSVSWYQQTPGQGLQFLFEYFSETQRNKGNFPGRFSGRQFSNSRSEMNVSTLELGDSALYLCASSLDSGSRYNEQFFGPGTRLTVL.

The rearrangement joins TRBV6-1 to TRBJ1-1; 7 nucleotides align to TRBD1. CDR1 is MNHNS and CDR2 is SASEGT in the germline V gene. CDR3 length: 13 residues. V was clipped by 7 bases and J by 8 bases; unmatched bases: 10. CDR3 protein: CASTVTGSGEAFF. Written as DNA, the CDR3 is TGTGCCAGCACCGTGACAGGGTCTGGCGAAGCTTTCTTT.

This clonotype was picked up a small number of times. The chain couples TRBV20-1 to TRBJ1-1; D is unclear. Between the trimmed V and J ends, which lost 5 bases and 6 bases, there was a span of 19 bases. This CDR3 region has 14 residues. Germline V gene sequence: CDR1 DFQATT, CDR2 SNEGSKA (reference sequence). The CDR3 nucleotides are TGCAGTGCTTTCCTATCGAACGCCTTTGCTGAAGCTTTCTTT. Its protein is CSAFLSNAFAEAFF.

This clonotype showed up just a few times. This sequence joins TRBV9 and TRBJ1-2, with D perhaps matching TRBD1 (6 bases). Germline values: CDR1 SGDLS, CDR2 YYNGEE. The CDR3 consists of 14 residues. The germline V and J ends were trimmed by 3 bases and 5 bases, with 14 bases remaining between them. The CDR3: CASSASTGGYGYTF. The CDR3 DNA follows: TGTGCCAGCAGCGCGTCGACAGGTGGTTATGGCTACACCTTC.

This clonotype was seen only a few times. V and J are TRBV19 and TRBJ2-1; TRBD2 matches at 8 bases. V shed 5 bases and J 0 bases; nucleotides not matched to a gene: 6. Per the germline V gene, CDR1 is LNHDA and CDR2 is SQIVND (reference sequence). The CDR3 covers 16 residues. CDR3 region: CASSVTSGSSYNEQFF. The CDR3 nucleotides read TGTGCCAGTAGTGTAACTAGCGGCAGCTCCTACAATGAGCAGTTCTTC.

This chain uses TRBV7-9 with TRBJ1-6; 8 nucleotides align to TRBD1. The V gene end was trimmed by 4 bases and the J gene end by 7 bases; junction bases not matched to a gene: 6. This CDR3 region has 15 residues. Germline lookup yields CDR1 SEHNR and CDR2 FQNEAQ (reference sequence). The CDR3 DNA reads TGTGCCAGCAGCTCACAGGGGGGAGGGAATTCACCCCTCCACTTT. It codes for CASSSQGGGNSPLHF.

This chain uses TRBV6-5 with TRBJ1-5; a possible D gene is TRBD1 (6 bases). The ends were cut back, 0 bases at V and 5 bases at J, with 11 bases in the middle. Germline values: CDR1 MNHEY, CDR2 SVGAGI. CDR3 length: 15 amino acids. CDR3 sequence (DNA): TGTGCCAGCAGTTACTCGAGCAGGGGCGATCAGCCCCAGCATTTT. It yields the protein CASSYSSRGDQPQHF.

This rearrangement joins TRBV7-9 to TRBJ1-4; D remains unclear. CDR1 and CDR2 (germline): SEHNR, FQNEAQ (reference sequence). This CDR3 region has 15 residues. Trimming shortened V by 10 bases and J by 7 bases, and 22 bases separated the two germline ends. The CDR3 sequence: CATGRNVWESEKLFF. In nucleotides, the CDR3 is TGTGCCACCGGCCGGAATGTCTGGGAAAGTGAAAAACTGTTTTTT.

This rearrangement joins TRBV11-3 to TRBJ1-1; TRBD1 might be the D (6 bases). The CDR3 has 14 residues. Trimming left V 6 bases short and J 7 bases short, with 18 bases between. Germline V CDR1 and CDR2: SGHNT, YENEEA. The chain's CDR3 is CASSFRDTLLEAFF. The CDR3 nucleotides are TGTGCCAGCAGTTTCCGGGACACACTACTTGAAGCTTTCTTT.

This clonotype appeared a few times. The rearrangement links TRBV7-9 to TRBJ1-6, with 8 positions matching TRBD1. From germline, CDR1 is SEHNR and CDR2 FQNEAQ (reference sequence). CDR3 length equals 14 residues. The trim removed 5 bases at V and 7 bases at J, leaving 4 bases unmatched. In DNA form, the CDR3 reads TGTGCCAGCAGCACACAGGGGGAAAATTCACCCCTCCACTTT. Encoded protein: CASSTQGENSPLHF.

This clonotype was seen only a few times. V and J are TRBV2 and TRBJ1-6, with 9 bases lining up with TRBD1. The CDR3 contains 15 residues. Unmatched junction bases numbered 8, after V lost 5 bases and J lost 9 bases. Per germline, CDR1 SNHLY and CDR2 FYNNEI. CDR3 protein: CASSFSGTGTSPLHF. In DNA form, the CDR3 reads TGTGCCAGCAGTTTTTCCGGGACAGGGACTTCACCCCTCCACTTT.

The rearrangement uses TRBV19 and TRBJ2-7; D may be TRBD2 (6 bases). This CDR3 region has 15 residues. Trimming took off 0 bases at V and 3 bases at J, with 12 bases between the two ends. Germline lookup yields CDR1 LNHDA and CDR2 SQIVND (reference sequence). DNA for the CDR3: TGTGCCAGTAGTATAGACGAGGGAGGCCGCTACGAGCAGTACTTC. Protein: CASSIDEGGRYEQYF.

This clonotype has only a few counts. The chain combines TRBV6-1 with TRBJ1-2, with 7 bases matching TRBD1. Trimming removed 7 bases from V and 4 bases from J; junction bases left unmatched: 12. The CDR3 runs to 15 residues. CDR1 MNHNS and CDR2 SASEGT come from the germline V gene. CDR3 amino acids: CASTTRTGGGYGYTF. The CDR3 nucleotides are TGTGCCAGCACCACCCGGACAGGAGGGGGCTATGGCTACACCTTC.

The rearrangement links TRBV4-1 to TRBJ2-6; tentatively, D is TRBD1 (7 bases). Germline-derived CDR1 and CDR2 are MGHRA and YSYEKL. The ends were cut back, 0 bases at V and 2 bases at J, with 20 bases in the middle. The CDR3 loop spans 20 amino acids. The CDR3 loop reads CASSQDTSQGGFTGANVLTF. In nucleotides, the CDR3 is TGCGCCAGCAGCCAAGATACTTCCCAGGGGGGCTTTACTGGGGCCAACGTCCTGACTTTC.

This clonotype was seen a handful of times. This chain connects TRBV29-1 to TRBJ1-2; D possibly corresponds to TRBD1 (5 bases). This CDR3 has 13 amino acids. Trimming took 4 bases from V and 6 from J, leaving 15 bases between them. Germline V gene lookup returns CDR1 SQVTM and CDR2 ANQGSEA. CDR3 nucleotides: TGCAGCGTTGCCGTGGGGGTCAGGGATGGCTACACCTTC. It specifies CSVAVGVRDGYTF.

The rearrangement uses TRBV24-1 and TRBJ1-3; D remains unclear. Germline CDR1 is KGHDR and CDR2 is SFDVKD. V shed 6 bases and J shed 0 bases, with 5 bases lying between them. CDR3 length equals 13 residues. The CDR3 here is CATSSLSGNTIYF. CDR3 coding DNA: TGTGCCACCAGTAGCCTCTCTGGAAACACCATATATTTT.